This T cell receptor beta chain came from a study of T cells after yellow fever vaccination. As regards this clonotype: Antigen: not known.

MiXCR was run by TCRdb on the 5' RACE reads, yielding one entry per CDR3 protein. This sample yields under 300,000 distinct CDR3 sequences, of which about 7% are seen a single time; more than 0.8% belongs to the top ten. The germline gives CDR1 SGHTA, CDR2 FQGNSA. Deletions cut 5 bases from V and 4 bases from J, with 12 bases between. The length of the CDR3 is 13 residues. General study points: Reappearance after the booster was observed for most primary-vaccination clones (about 96% CD4, roughly 90% CD8).

The material was CD4+ T cells sorted from PBMCs, obtained 15 days after the yellow fever booster vaccination. The genes are TRBV7-2 and TRBJ2-7, with unresolved D. The receptor comes from a man younger than 40 who received the YFV17D yellow fever vaccine. The chain's CDR3 is CASSKVREYEQYF. CDR3 sequence (DNA): TGTGCCAGCAGCAAAGTCCGTGAATACGAGCAGTACTTC. The whole variable domain, remainder taken from reference TRBV7-2 and TRBJ2-7, is GAGVSQSPSNKVTEKGKDVELRCDPISGHTALYWYRQSLGQGLEFLIYFQGNSAPDKSGLPSDRFSAERTGGSVSTLTIQRTQQEDSAVYLCASSKVREYEQYFGPGTRLTVT.